Listed here are 23 T cell receptor beta chains from one sample, sequenced in a study of monozygotic twins with inflammatory bowel disease. No DNA is given; TCRdb re-called the 5' RACE reads and lists each CDR3 protein once. This table holds about 330,000 distinct CDR3 sequences. The specimen was blood. These receptors were collected from a human donor with ulcerative colitis or Crohn's disease, or a healthy co-twin of an affected twin (not recorded which).

The chain combines TRBV7-9 with TRBJ2-7; without DNA, the TCRdb call of TRBD2 cannot be checked. The CDR3 is 16 amino acids. Germline V gene data show CDR1 as SEHNR and CDR2 as FQNEAQ (reference sequence). CDR3 amino acids: CASSAQRGQGSYEQYF.

The chain couples TRBV2 to TRBJ1-1. Germline lookup yields CDR1 SNHLY and CDR2 FYNNEI. This CDR3 spans 16 amino acids. The CDR3 here is CASSESPNHMNTEAFF.

The chain joins TRBV5-1 to TRBJ2-3; TCRdb indicates TRBD2, and absent DNA this call remains unverified. In germline, CDR1 is SGHRS, CDR2 YFSETQ. The CDR3 length is 15 residues. The CDR3 protein is CASSKTSGSQDTQYF.

The rearrangement links TRBV20-1 to TRBJ2-1; the D call from TCRdb, TRBD1, cannot be confirmed without DNA. There are 15 residues in the CDR3. The germline gives CDR1 DFQATT, CDR2 SNEGSKA (reference sequence). The CDR3 loop reads CSASGYRAANNDQFF.

J is TRBJ2-1 and V is TRBV7-2; TCRdb's assignment of TRBD1 cannot be checked, as there is no DNA. This CDR3 has 15 residues. The germline gives CDR1 SGHTA, CDR2 FQGNSA. The CDR3 spells CASSLGGQGDNEQFF.

The V and J genes are TRBV27 and TRBJ2-7; TCRdb's D gene call, TRBD1, goes unchecked for lack of DNA. CDR1 MNHEY and CDR2 SMNVEV come from the germline V gene (reference sequence). This CDR3 comprises 13 residues. The CDR3 sequence: CASSPKGGLEQYF.

The chain joins TRBV5-6 to TRBJ2-2. The CDR3 spans 14 residues. The germline V gene encodes CDR1 SGHDT and CDR2 YYEEEE. This CDR3 is CASSLIANTGELFF.

The chain links TRBV7-2 to TRBJ1-2; TCRdb's D call of TRBD1 is untestable without DNA. There are 14 residues in the CDR3. Germline V gives CDR1 SGHTA, CDR2 FQGNSA. The CDR3 is CASSLHGTKYGYTF.

This sequence joins TRBV12-3 or TRBV12-4 and TRBJ1-2; absent DNA, TCRdb's TRBD1 call cannot be checked. This CDR3 has 14 residues. The CDR3: CASSFGQGFSGYTF.

The rearrangement uses TRBV18 and TRBJ2-7. The CDR3 loop spans 12 amino acids. The germline gives CDR1 KGHSH, CDR2 LQKENI. CDR3 loop: CASSPNSPEQYF.

The rearrangement uses TRBV20-1 and TRBJ2-1; TCRdb outputs TRBD2, but without DNA this stays unchecked. The CDR3 has 14 residues. Germline-derived CDR1 and CDR2 are DFQATT and SNEGSKA (reference sequence). This CDR3 is CSAKGLISYNEQFF.

V and J are TRBV6-6 and TRBJ1-2. This CDR3 comprises 13 residues. In germline, CDR1 is MNHNY, CDR2 SVGAGI (reference sequence). The CDR3 sequence is CASSYSPRTGYTF.

The chain recombines TRBV6-6 with TRBJ2-7; TCRdb outputs TRBD2, but without DNA this stays unchecked. Germline lookup yields CDR1 MNHNY and CDR2 SVGAGI (reference sequence). CDR3 length: 14 residues. This CDR3 reads CASSQGGTSSEQYF.

The V gene is TRBV15, the J gene TRBJ2-1; the TRBD1 assignment by TCRdb is unverifiable without DNA. The CDR3 runs to 15 residues. Germline CDR1 reads LNHNV; CDR2 reads YYDKDF (reference sequence). The CDR3 sequence: CATSRTVSPPGEQFF.

CDR3 amino acids: CASSLVGTDTDTQYF. The chain is built from TRBV7-3 and TRBJ2-3; TCRdb's D call of TRBD1 is untestable without DNA. The CDR3 covers 15 residues. Per the germline V gene, CDR1 is SGHTA and CDR2 is FQGTGA.

The chain employs TRBV5-8 and TRBJ2-2; without DNA, the TCRdb call of TRBD1 cannot be checked. The CDR3 length is 17 residues. The germline CDR1 and CDR2 sequences are SGHTS and YDEGEE. The CDR3 here is CASSPFATSLNTGELFF.

The V and J genes are TRBV2 and TRBJ2-3. The CDR3 has 15 amino acids. Germline CDR1 reads SNHLY; CDR2 reads FYNNEI. Here the CDR3 reads CASSEGLLDTDTQYF.

The chain has TRBV12-3 or TRBV12-4 and TRBJ2-1. The length of the CDR3 is 12 residues. CDR3 sequence: CASSLWYNEQFF.

The V and J genes are TRBV12-3 or TRBV12-4 and TRBJ2-1; TCRdb gives TRBD1 as the D gene, but with no DNA this cannot be confirmed. The CDR3 totals 12 residues. CDR3 loop: CASSLRGSEQFF.

This chain uses TRBV4-1 with TRBJ1-4; TCRdb gives TRBD1 as the D gene, but with no DNA this cannot be confirmed. Per germline, CDR1 MGHRA and CDR2 YSYEKL. The CDR3 runs 15 residues. CDR3 region: CASSRGQGAGEKLFF.

The rearrangement uses TRBV25-1 and TRBJ2-2; the D call from TCRdb, TRBD1, cannot be confirmed without DNA. The germline CDR1 and CDR2 sequences are MGHDK and SYGVNS. The CDR3 spans 14 residues. The CDR3 protein is CASKEDRVAGELFF.

The gene calls are TRBV7-9 and TRBJ2-2. The germline gives CDR1 SEHNR, CDR2 FQNEAQ (reference sequence). This CDR3 has 13 residues. This CDR3 reads CASSFRDTGELFF.

This chain uses TRBV6-2 or TRBV6-3 with TRBJ2-6; TCRdb calls TRBD1, which cannot be checked without DNA. The CDR3 covers 20 residues. Germline V gives CDR1 MNHEY, CDR2 SVGEGT. The CDR3 here is CASSYSRTGIKSSGANVLTF.